This entry lists 24 T cell receptor beta chains sequenced from one sample in a study of T cell responses to AZD1222 COVID-19 vaccine (dated by TCRdb to the early 2020s). The library was generated by the immunoSEQ multiplex PCR assay. TCRdb took this table from immuneACCESS and kept in-frame rearrangements with V and J called. Such tables lack part of the clones; where checked against another copy, unresolved V genes explain under half of the gap, and the rest is unexplained. For this sample the table gives 120,000 to 150,000 clones, of which approximately 90% were detected only once. 4% to 5% of the sample belongs to the ten largest clones. The sample's time point label is to be understood as: baseline before first vaccination. The sequencing here drew on peripheral blood, taken on day 0 of AZD1222 vaccination. These receptors were taken from an adult in good health.

The chain carries TRBV7-6 and TRBJ1-3; unclear D gene. The V and J ends lost 5 bases and 2 bases respectively, with 19 bases between them. The germline V gene encodes CDR1 SGHVS and CDR2 FNYEAQ. This CDR3 has 17 residues. The CDR3 protein is CASSPLGQQLTGNTIYF. For the CDR3, the DNA is TGTGCCAGCAGCCCACTGGGCCAACAGTTGACTGGAAACACCATATATTTT.

V is TRBV18 and J is TRBJ1-1, with 7 bases matching TRBD1. V dropped 2 bases and J dropped 5; count of bases not matched to a gene: 11. The length of the CDR3 is 16 residues. Germline loops: CDR1 KGHSH, CDR2 LQKENI. CDR3 DNA sequence: TGTGCCAGCTCACCATCCGACAGGGTTAAGCTTACTGAAGCTTTCTTT. Its protein product is CASSPSDRVKLTEAFF.

This clone was seen a single time. In nucleotides, the CDR3 is TGTGCCAGCAGTTTACAGCCGCGGGGGAATCGAGAGACAGATACGCAGTATTTT. Its protein product is CASSLQPRGNRETDTQYF. The chain uses TRBV28 and TRBJ2-3; 7 nucleotides line up with TRBD2. V lost 2 bases, J lost 3 bases, and 14 bases stayed unmatched. The CDR3 contains 18 residues. Germline V gives CDR1 MDHEN, CDR2 SYDVKM.

This chain uses TRBV5-5 with TRBJ1-1, with TRBD1 as a possible D gene (5 bases). The CDR3 sequence is 14 residues long. CDR1 and CDR2 (germline): SGHKS, YYEKEE (reference sequence). Trimming stripped 4 bases from V and 8 bases from J, with 18 bases between. CDR3: CASSPRAEAAEAFF. CDR3 sequence (DNA): TGTGCCAGCAGCCCCAGGGCGGAGGCGGCCGAAGCTTTCTTT.

V is TRBV10-1 and J is TRBJ2-3; D is possibly TRBD1 (6 bases). Germline V gives CDR1 WNHNN, CDR2 SYGVQD (reference sequence). This CDR3 spans 15 amino acids. Deletions cut 2 bases from V and 2 bases from J, with 11 bases between. DNA for the CDR3: TGCGCCAGCAGTGAGCAGGGGACGAACACAGATACGCAGTATTTT. It encodes CASSEQGTNTDTQYF.

The J gene is TRBJ1-2, the V gene TRBV3-1 (or the pseudogene TRBV3-2); the match to TRBD1 covers 7 bases. With V trimmed by 4 bases and J by 4 bases, 6 bases remained unmatched. This CDR3 is 14 amino acids long. Per germline, CDR1 LGHDT and CDR2 YNNKEL (reference sequence). CDR3 amino acids: CASSRLGGGYGYTF. CDR3 nucleotides: TGTGCCAGCAGCCGCCTAGGGGGCGGCTATGGCTACACCTTC.

This clone is a singleton in its sample. The chain uses TRBV2 and TRBJ2-1; TRBD1 matches at 10 bases. The CDR3 loop spans 20 amino acids. Trimming took 6 bases from V and 2 from J; bases not matched to a gene: 19. Per the germline V gene, CDR1 is SNHLY and CDR2 is FYNNEI. For the CDR3, the DNA is TGTGCCAGCAGCTCTCCCTCCGGGACAGGGGTTCGTAGGGCCTACAATGAGCAGTTCTTC. This translates into CASSSPSGTGVRRAYNEQFF. The full variable domain, its missing parts supplied by reference TRBV2 and TRBJ2-1, is EPEVTQTPSHQVTQMGQEVILRCVPISNHLYFYWYRQILGQKVEFLVSFYNNEISEKSEIFDDQFSVERPDGSNFTLKIRSTKLEDSAMYFCASSSPSGTGVRRAYNEQFFGPGTRLTVL.

CDR3 residues: CASLTGFGDTQYF. The CDR3 region has the DNA TGTGCCAGCCTGACAGGGTTTGGAGATACGCAGTATTTT. The rearrangement joins TRBV2 to TRBJ2-3; TRBD1 aligns across 7 bases. This CDR3 has 13 amino acids. Germline V gene sequence: CDR1 SNHLY, CDR2 FYNNEI. V lost 8 bases, J lost 5 bases, and 7 bases stayed unmatched.

As concerns this clone: Mismatch with germline at one junction end may stem from a read error. In nucleotides, the CDR3 is TGTGCCAGCAGCTTGGTAGGGGGCTCCCACAATGAGCAGTTCTTC. Translating it yields CASSLVGGSHNEQFF. This chain uses TRBV5-6 with TRBJ2-1; TRBD1 aligns across 7 bases. The CDR3 contains 15 residues. Germline lookup yields CDR1 SGHDT and CDR2 YYEEEE.

The chain couples TRBV5-6 to TRBJ2-1; 11 bases are a match to TRBD1. CDR1 is SGHDT, CDR2 YYEEEE, per germline. The length of the CDR3 is 16 residues. With V trimmed by 3 bases and J by 8 bases, 10 bases remained unmatched. The CDR3: CASSYLGTGGSYEQFF. CDR3 nucleotide sequence: TGTGCCAGCAGCTACCTCGGGACAGGGGGATCTTATGAGCAGTTCTTC.

The chain employs TRBV18 and TRBJ2-3; a weak D match, TRBD1 (6 bases). V was pared by 10 bases and J by 2 bases, with 13 bases between. The germline CDR1 and CDR2 sequences are KGHSH and LQKENI. The CDR3 totals 13 residues. CDR3 amino acids: CATSGQATDTQYF. The CDR3 DNA follows: TGTGCCACCTCGGGACAAGCCACAGATACGCAGTATTTT.

V is TRBV6-5 and J is TRBJ2-7, with 9 bases lining up with TRBD1. J was trimmed by 4 bases and V by 5 bases; bases with no gene match: 6. CDR1 and CDR2 from the germline V gene are MNHEY and SVGAGI. The CDR3 totals 14 residues. The CDR3 coding sequence is TGTGCCAGCAGTCCTTTGACAGGGGGTTACGAGCAGTACTTC. The encoded protein is CASSPLTGGYEQYF.

V and J are TRBV13 and TRBJ2-5; D not resolved. The CDR3 is 13 amino acids. Trimming took 4 bases from V and 5 from J, leaving 11 bases between them. CDR1 and CDR2 from the germline V gene are PRHDT and FYEKMQ (reference sequence). CDR3 coding DNA: TGTGCCAGCAGCTCCACCCCCTGGGAGACCCAGTACTTC. Translation gives CASSSTPWETQYF.

This chain links TRBV29-1 with TRBJ2-1; TRBD2 is a possible D gene (5 bases). V was clipped by 6 bases and J by 5 bases, with 5 bases between them. The germline V gene encodes CDR1 SQVTM and CDR2 ANQGSEA. CDR3 length equals 10 residues. CDR3 in DNA: TGCAGCGTCGGGGACAATGAGCAGTTCTTC. Translating gives CSVGDNEQFF.

The chain recombines TRBV19 with TRBJ1-1, with TRBD1 matching 10 bases. Per germline, CDR1 LNHDA and CDR2 SQIVND (reference sequence). CDR3 length: 14 residues. Trimming took 9 bases from V and 11 from J; bases not matched to a gene: 15. CDR3 residues: CASRRGTGAHRAFF. CDR3 coding DNA: TGTGCCAGCCGTCGGGGGACAGGGGCGCATAGGGCTTTCTTT.

The sample holds one count of this clone. This chain uses TRBV5-1 with TRBJ2-5, with D possibly matching TRBD2 (6 bases). CDR1 SGHRS and CDR2 YFSETQ come from the germline V gene. The length of the CDR3 is 13 residues. Trimming removed 4 bases at V and 3 bases at J, with 10 bases between. The CDR3, as DNA: TGCGCCAGCAGCCCCTGGGGGGAAGAGACCCAGTACTTC. Amino acids: CASSPWGEETQYF.

The genes are TRBV5-1 and TRBJ1-1; D unresolved. V was shortened by 1 base and J by 4 bases, with 8 bases between the two germline ends. From germline, CDR1 is SGHRS and CDR2 YFSETQ. This CDR3 is built from 13 residues. Written as DNA, the CDR3 is TGCGCCAGCAGCTTGCAGGAGATCACTGAAGCTTTCTTT. This encodes CASSLQEITEAFF.

This clone has only one observation. Within the sample, other DNA sequences also encode this same CDR3. CDR3 bases: TGTGCCAGCAGCTTAACGCACAGCTCCTACGAGCAGTACTTC. Encoded protein: CASSLTHSSYEQYF. The rearrangement joins TRBV7-3 to TRBJ2-7; D ambiguous. Trimming shortened V by 0 bases and J by 0 bases, and 6 bases separated the two germline ends. The CDR3 runs 14 residues. In germline, CDR1 is SGHTA, CDR2 FQGTGA.

In its sample, this clone was seen a few times. CDR3 loop: CASIEMGTSGGRGGDTQYF. The CDR3 DNA follows: TGTGCCAGCATCGAAATGGGGACTAGCGGGGGGAGAGGCGGAGATACGCAGTATTTT. The chain combines TRBV13 with TRBJ2-3; 15 bases map to TRBD2. Germline V gene data show CDR1 as PRHDT and CDR2 as FYEKMQ (reference sequence). Losses at the gene ends were 7 bases for V and 5 bases for J; bases not matched to a gene: 16. CDR3 length: 19 amino acids. Combining the CDR3 with reference TRBV13 and TRBJ2-3 gives the whole variable domain AAGVIQSPRHLIKEKRETATLKCYPIPRHDTVYWYQQGPGQDPQFLISFYEKMQSDKGSIPDRFSAQQFSDYHSELNMSSLELGDSALYFCASIEMGTSGGRGGDTQYFGPGTRLTVL.

This chain links TRBV7-2 with TRBJ2-5; D possibly corresponds to TRBD2 (6 bases). Germline CDR1 is SGHTA and CDR2 is FQGNSA. The CDR3 runs to 15 residues. The V gene lost 5 bases and the J gene lost 5 bases, with 18 bases spanning the gap. This CDR3 reads CASSPRRGLRETQYF. In nucleotides, the CDR3 is TGTGCCAGCAGCCCAAGGCGGGGCCTGAGGGAGACCCAGTACTTC.

This clone was observed a few times. V gene TRBV18 combines with J gene TRBJ1-2, with 10 bases fitting TRBD1. Germline V gives CDR1 KGHSH, CDR2 LQKENI. Unmatched junction bases numbered 11, after V lost 6 bases and J lost 7 bases. This CDR3 is built from 15 residues. Here the CDR3 DNA reads TGTGCCAGCTCTACCTCCCGACAGGGGGCAGGTGGCTACACCTTC. Amino acids: CASSTSRQGAGGYTF.

This clone was counted a single time. V gene TRBV6-5 combines with J gene TRBJ2-1; 7 bases line up with TRBD2. The CDR3 is 16 amino acids. Germline V gene lookup returns CDR1 MNHEY and CDR2 SVGAGI. Trimming took 0 bases from V and 4 from J; bases not matched to a gene: 6. The CDR3 loop reads CASSYSRGEGYNEQFF. The DNA for the CDR3 is TGTGCCAGCAGTTACTCGAGAGGGGAGGGGTACAATGAGCAGTTCTTC.

This clone has only a few counts. The rearrangement joins TRBV7-8 to TRBJ1-5, with 9 bases that match TRBD1. V shed 1 base and J 12 bases; nucleotides not matched to a gene: 1. The CDR3 totals 12 residues. From germline, CDR1 is SGHVS and CDR2 FQNEAQ. CDR3 in amino acids: CASSLDRGHQHF. CDR3 nucleotides: TGTGCCAGCAGCTTAGACAGGGGGCACCAGCATTTT. The entire variable domain, with the rest obtained from reference TRBV7-8 and TRBJ1-5, is as follows: GAGVSQSPRYKVAKRGQDVALRCDPISGHVSLFWYQQALGQGPEFLTYFQNEAQLDKSGLPSDRFFAERPEGSVSTLKIQRTQQEDSAVYLCASSLDRGHQHFGDGTRLSIL.

The V call is TRBV19, the J call TRBJ1-5; D is perhaps TRBD1 (6 bases). Per the germline V gene, CDR1 is LNHDA and CDR2 is SQIVND (reference sequence). The V end lost 1 base, the J end lost 3 bases, and 10 bases lay between the germline ends. The CDR3 covers 15 residues. CDR3 DNA: TGTGCCAGTAGTATAGCGGACAGATACAATCAGCCCCAGCATTTT. Translated: CASSIADRYNQPQHF.